Here is one T cell receptor beta chain with its context. The data derive from a study of T cells after somatic rescue of genetic block. This table comes from immunoSEQ multiplex PCR, and its TCRdb copy is limited to in-frame clones, with some not included. This table has approximately 100,000 clones, 80% to 90% appearing once. CDR3 length: 14 amino acids. Germline-derived CDR1 and CDR2 are MDHEN and SYDVKM. V gave up 6 bases and J gave up 0 bases, with 9 bases separating them. The clonotype comes from a woman aged 18-29 years. Sequencing was performed on peripheral blood mononuclear cells (PBMCs). The chain links TRBV28 to TRBJ1-3; D is undetermined. Here the CDR3 DNA reads TGTGCCAGCAGGGCGACGGTCTCTGGAAACACCATATATTTT. This encodes CASRATVSGNTIYF.